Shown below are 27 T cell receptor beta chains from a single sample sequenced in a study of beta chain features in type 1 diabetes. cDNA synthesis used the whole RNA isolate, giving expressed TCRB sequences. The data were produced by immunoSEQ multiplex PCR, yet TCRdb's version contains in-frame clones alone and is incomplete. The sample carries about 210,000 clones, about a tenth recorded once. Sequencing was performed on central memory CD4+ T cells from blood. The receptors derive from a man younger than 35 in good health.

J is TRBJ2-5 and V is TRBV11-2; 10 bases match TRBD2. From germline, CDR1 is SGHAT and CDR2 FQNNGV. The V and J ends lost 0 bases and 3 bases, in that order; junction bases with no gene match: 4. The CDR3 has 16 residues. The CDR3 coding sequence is TGTGCCAGCAGCTTAGATCCTAGCGGGAGAAAAGAGACCCAGTACTTC. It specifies CASSLDPSGRKETQYF.

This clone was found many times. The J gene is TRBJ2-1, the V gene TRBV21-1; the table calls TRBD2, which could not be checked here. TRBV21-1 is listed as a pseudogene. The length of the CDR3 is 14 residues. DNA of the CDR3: TGTGCCAGCAGCACCCGGACTAAGTACAATGAGCAGTTCTTC. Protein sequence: CASSTRTKYNEQFF.

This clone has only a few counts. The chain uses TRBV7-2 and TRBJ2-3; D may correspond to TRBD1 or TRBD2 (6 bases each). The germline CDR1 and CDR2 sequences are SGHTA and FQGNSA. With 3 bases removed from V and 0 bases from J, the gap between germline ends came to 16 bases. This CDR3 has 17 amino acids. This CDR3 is CASSFSRGGISTDTQYF. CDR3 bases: TGTGCCAGCAGCTTCAGCAGGGGCGGGATTAGCACAGATACGCAGTATTTT. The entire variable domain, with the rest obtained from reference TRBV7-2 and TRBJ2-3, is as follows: GAGVSQSPSNKVTEKGKDVELRCDPISGHTALYWYRQSLGQGLEFLIYFQGNSAPDKSGLPSDRFSAERTGGSVSTLTIQRTQQEDSAVYLCASSFSRGGISTDTQYFGPGTRLTVL.

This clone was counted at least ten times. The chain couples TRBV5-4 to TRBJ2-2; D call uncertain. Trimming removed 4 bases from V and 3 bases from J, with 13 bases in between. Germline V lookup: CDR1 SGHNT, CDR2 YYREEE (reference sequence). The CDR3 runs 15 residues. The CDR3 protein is CASSQDHTDTGELFF. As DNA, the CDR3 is TGTGCCAGCAGCCAAGATCATACAGACACCGGGGAGCTGTTTTTT.

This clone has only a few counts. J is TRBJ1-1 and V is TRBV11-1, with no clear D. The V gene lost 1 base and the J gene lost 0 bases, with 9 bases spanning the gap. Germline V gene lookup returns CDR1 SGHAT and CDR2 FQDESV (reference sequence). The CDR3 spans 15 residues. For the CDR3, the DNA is TGTGCCAGCAGCTTAGGAGCCAGGTTGAACACTGAAGCTTTCTTT. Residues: CASSLGARLNTEAFF.

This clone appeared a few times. CDR3 DNA sequence: TGTGCCATAAGCGGGACAGGCACAGATACGCAGTATTTT. Its translation is CAISGTGTDTQYF. V and J are TRBV25-1 and TRBJ2-3; D is possibly TRBD1 or TRBD2 (7 bases each). Trimming took off 10 bases at V and 1 base at J, with 12 bases between the two ends. The germline V gene has CDR1 MGHDK and CDR2 SYGVNS. This CDR3 comprises 13 residues.

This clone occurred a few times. The CDR3 here is CAWRIRNLNTGELFF. The CDR3 DNA follows: TGTGCCTGGAGGATACGGAACCTAAACACCGGGGAGCTGTTTTTT. The V gene is TRBV30, the J gene TRBJ2-2; D remains ambiguous. V was pared by 3 bases and J by 2 bases, with 13 bases between. This CDR3 has 15 residues. In germline, CDR1 is GTSNPN, CDR2 SVGIG (reference sequence).

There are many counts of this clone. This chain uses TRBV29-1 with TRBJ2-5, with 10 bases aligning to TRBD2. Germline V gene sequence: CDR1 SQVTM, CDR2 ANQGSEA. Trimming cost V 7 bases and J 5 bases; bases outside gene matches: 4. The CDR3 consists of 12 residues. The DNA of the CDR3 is TGCAGCGGCGAGCGGGAGGGCGAGACCCAGTACTTC. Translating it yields CSGEREGETQYF.

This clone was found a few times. As DNA, the CDR3 is TGTGCCAGCAGTTACTCCCGACAGGGGTGGGAGCAGTACTTC. The encoded protein is CASSYSRQGWEQYF. This sequence joins TRBV6-5 and TRBJ2-7, with 8 bases aligning to TRBD1. Per germline, CDR1 MNHEY and CDR2 SVGAGI. The CDR3 sequence is 14 residues long. The V and J ends lost 0 bases and 7 bases, in that order; junction bases with no gene match: 5.

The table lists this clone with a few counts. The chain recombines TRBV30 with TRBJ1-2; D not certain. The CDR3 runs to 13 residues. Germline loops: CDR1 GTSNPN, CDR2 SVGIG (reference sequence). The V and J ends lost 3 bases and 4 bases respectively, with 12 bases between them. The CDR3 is CAWSAGKGYGYTF. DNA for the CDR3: TGTGCCTGGAGCGCGGGGAAGGGCTATGGCTACACCTTC.

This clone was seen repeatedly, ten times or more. The CDR3 is CASSFQRGGEQYF. CDR3 DNA: TGTGCCAGCAGCTTCCAGCGGGGCGGCGAGCAGTACTTC. The rearrangement uses TRBV7-2 and TRBJ2-7; 7 bases fit TRBD2. This CDR3 contains 13 residues. V lost 3 bases to trimming and J lost 6 bases; unmatched junction nucleotides: 5. CDR1 is SGHTA and CDR2 is FQGNSA in the germline V gene. The variable domain in full, with the rest retrieved from reference TRBV7-2 and TRBJ2-7, is GAGVSQSPSNKVTEKGKDVELRCDPISGHTALYWYRQSLGQGLEFLIYFQGNSAPDKSGLPSDRFSAERTGGSVSTLTIQRTQQEDSAVYLCASSFQRGGEQYFGPGTRLTVT.

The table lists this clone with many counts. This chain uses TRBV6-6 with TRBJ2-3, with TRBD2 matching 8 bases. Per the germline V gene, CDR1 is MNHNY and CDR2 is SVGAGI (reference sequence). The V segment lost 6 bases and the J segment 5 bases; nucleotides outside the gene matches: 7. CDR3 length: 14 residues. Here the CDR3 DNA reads TGTGCCAGCAGCTCGAGCGGGAGTCAAGATACGCAGTATTTT. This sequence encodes CASSSSGSQDTQYF.

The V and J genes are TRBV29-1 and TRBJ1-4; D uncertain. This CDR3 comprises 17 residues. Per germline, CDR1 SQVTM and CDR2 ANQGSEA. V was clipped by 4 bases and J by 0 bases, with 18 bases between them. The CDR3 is CSVGDGLSSSTNEKLFF. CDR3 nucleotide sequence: TGCAGCGTTGGAGATGGCCTCTCCTCTTCAACTAATGAAAAACTGTTTTTT.

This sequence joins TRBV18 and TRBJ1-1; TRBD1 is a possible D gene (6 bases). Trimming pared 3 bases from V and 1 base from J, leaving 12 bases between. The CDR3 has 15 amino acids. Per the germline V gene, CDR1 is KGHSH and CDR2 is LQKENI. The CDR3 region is CASSPVRGANTEAFF. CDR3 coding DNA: TGTGCCAGCTCACCGGTCCGGGGGGCGAACACTGAAGCTTTCTTT.

The CDR3 loop reads CASSVEGTVQETQYF. The CDR3 DNA reads TGTGCCAGCAGCGTTGAAGGGACAGTACAAGAGACCCAGTACTTC. The rearrangement uses TRBV9 and TRBJ2-5, with TRBD1 identical over 7 bases. Germline CDR1 reads SGDLS; CDR2 reads YYNGEE. CDR3 size: 15 residues. Trimming cost V 2 bases and J 2 bases; bases outside gene matches: 6.

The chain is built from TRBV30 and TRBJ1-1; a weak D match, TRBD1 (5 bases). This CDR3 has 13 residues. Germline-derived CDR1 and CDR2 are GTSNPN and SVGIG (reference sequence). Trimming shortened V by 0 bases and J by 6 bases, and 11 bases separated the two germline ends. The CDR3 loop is CAWSVVFRAEAFF. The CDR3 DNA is TGTGCCTGGAGTGTGGTTTTCAGGGCTGAAGCTTTCTTT.

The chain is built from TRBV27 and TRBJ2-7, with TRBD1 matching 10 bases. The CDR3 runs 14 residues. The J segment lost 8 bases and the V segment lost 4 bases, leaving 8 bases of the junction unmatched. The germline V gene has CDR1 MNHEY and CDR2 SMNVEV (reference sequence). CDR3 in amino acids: CASSSTGGAAKQYF. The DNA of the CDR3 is TGTGCCAGCAGTTCGACAGGGGGCGCCGCCAAGCAGTACTTC.

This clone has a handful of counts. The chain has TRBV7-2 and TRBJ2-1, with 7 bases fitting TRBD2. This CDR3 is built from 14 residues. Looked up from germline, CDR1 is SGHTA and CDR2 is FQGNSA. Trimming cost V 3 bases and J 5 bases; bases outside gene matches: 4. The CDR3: CASSFGLVNNEQFF. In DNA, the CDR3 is TGTGCCAGCAGCTTTGGACTAGTGAACAATGAGCAGTTCTTC.

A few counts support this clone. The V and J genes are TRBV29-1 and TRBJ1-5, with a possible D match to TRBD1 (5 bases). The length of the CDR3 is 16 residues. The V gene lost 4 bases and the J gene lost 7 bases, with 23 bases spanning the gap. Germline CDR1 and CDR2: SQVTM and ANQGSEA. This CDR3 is CSVVPGGADLGQPQHF. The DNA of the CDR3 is TGCAGCGTTGTGCCCGGGGGAGCGGACCTCGGACAGCCCCAGCATTTT.

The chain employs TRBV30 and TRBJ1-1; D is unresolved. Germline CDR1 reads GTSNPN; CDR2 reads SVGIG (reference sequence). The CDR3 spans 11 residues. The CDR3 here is CGGERNTEAFF. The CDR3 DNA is TGTGGTGGGGAGCGGAACACTGAAGCTTTCTTT.

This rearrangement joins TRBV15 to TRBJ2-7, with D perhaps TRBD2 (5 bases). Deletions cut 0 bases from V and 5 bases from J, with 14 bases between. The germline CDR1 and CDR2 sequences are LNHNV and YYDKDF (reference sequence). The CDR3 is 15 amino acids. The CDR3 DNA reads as TGTGCCACCAGCAGAGATTACCGGGATGCCCACGAGCAGTACTTC. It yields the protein CATSRDYRDAHEQYF.

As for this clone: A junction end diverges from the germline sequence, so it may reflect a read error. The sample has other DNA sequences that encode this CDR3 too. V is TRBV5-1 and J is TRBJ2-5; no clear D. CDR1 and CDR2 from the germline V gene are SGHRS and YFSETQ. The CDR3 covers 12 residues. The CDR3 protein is CASSLSQETQYF. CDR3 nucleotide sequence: TGTGCCAGCAGCTTAAGTCAAGAGACCCAGTACTTC.

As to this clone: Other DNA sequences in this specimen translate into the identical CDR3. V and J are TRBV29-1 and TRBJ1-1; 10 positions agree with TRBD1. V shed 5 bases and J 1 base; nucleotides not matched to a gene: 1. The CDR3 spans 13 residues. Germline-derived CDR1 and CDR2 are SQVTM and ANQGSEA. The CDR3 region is CSVRTGGNTEAFF. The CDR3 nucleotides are TGCAGCGTTCGGACAGGGGGGAACACTGAAGCTTTCTTT.

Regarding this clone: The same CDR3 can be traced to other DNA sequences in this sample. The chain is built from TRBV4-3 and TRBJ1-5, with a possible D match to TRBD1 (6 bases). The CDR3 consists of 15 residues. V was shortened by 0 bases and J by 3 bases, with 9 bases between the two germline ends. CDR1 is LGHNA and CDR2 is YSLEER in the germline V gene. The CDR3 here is CASSQDRGPNQPQHF. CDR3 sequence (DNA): TGCGCCAGCAGCCAAGATCGGGGGCCCAATCAGCCCCAGCATTTT.

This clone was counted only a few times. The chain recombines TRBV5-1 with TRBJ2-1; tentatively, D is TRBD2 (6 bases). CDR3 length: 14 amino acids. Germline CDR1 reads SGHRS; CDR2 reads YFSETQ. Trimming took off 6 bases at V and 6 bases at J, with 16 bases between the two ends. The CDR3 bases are TGCGCCAGCACGGGATGGGAGGTGAGCAATGAGCAGTTCTTC. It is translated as CASTGWEVSNEQFF.

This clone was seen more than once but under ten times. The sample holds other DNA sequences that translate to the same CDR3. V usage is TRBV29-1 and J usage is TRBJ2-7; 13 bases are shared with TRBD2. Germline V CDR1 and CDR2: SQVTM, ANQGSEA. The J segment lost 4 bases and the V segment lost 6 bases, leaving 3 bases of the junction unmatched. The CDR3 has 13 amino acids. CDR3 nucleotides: TGCAGCGTGCGACTAGCGGGAGGATACGAGCAGTACTTC. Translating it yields CSVRLAGGYEQYF.

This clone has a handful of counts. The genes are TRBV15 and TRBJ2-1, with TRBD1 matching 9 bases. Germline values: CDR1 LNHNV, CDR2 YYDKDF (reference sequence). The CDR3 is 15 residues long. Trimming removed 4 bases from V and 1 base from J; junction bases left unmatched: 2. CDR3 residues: CATSTDRGSYNEQFF. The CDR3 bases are TGTGCCACCAGCACGGACAGGGGTTCCTACAATGAGCAGTTCTTC.